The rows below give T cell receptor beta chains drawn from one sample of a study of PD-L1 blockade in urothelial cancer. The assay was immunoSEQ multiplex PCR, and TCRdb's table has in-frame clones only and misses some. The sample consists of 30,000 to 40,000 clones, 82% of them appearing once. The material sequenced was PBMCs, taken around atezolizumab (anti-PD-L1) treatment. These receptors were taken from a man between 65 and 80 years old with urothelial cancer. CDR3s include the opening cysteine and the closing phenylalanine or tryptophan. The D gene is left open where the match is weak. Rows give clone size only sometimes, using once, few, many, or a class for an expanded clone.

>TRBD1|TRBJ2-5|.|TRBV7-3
CASSPPGTGTETQYF
TGTGCCAGCAGCCCACCCGGGACAGGGACCGAGACCCAGTACTTC
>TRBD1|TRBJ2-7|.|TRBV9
CASSFGQGFYEQYF
TGTGCCAGCAGCTTCGGACAGGGCTTCTACGAGCAGTACTTC
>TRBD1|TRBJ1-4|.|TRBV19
CASSTTGEYNDEKLFF
TGTGCCAGTAGTACCACAGGGGAGTACAACGATGAAAAACTGTTTTTT
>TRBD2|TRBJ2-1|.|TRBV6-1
CASSVPRSGVGNEQFF
TGTGCCAGCAGTGTACCCCGGAGCGGGGTAGGCAATGAGCAGTTCTTC
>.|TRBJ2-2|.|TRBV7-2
CASSFLVANTGELFF
TGTGCCAGCAGCTTTCTGGTAGCGAACACCGGGGAGCTGTTTTTT
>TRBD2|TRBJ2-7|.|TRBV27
CSSGILWYEQYF
TGCTCTAGCGGGATTTTATGGTACGAGCAGTACTTC
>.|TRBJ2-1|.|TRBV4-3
CASSHRFLASSEQFF
TGCGCCAGCAGCCACCGGTTCCTAGCTTCGAGTGAGCAGTTCTTC
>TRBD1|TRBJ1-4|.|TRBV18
CASSLDRDVAKLFF
TGTGCCAGCTCACTCGACAGGGACGTAGCAAAACTGTTTTTT
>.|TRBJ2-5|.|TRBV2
CASGGGLQETQYF
TGTGCCAGCGGAGGGGGACTACAAGAGACCCAGTACTTC
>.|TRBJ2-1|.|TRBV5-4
CASSSLLTVPLSYNEQFF
TGTGCCAGCAGCTCTCTCCTCACAGTCCCGCTCTCCTACAATGAGCAGTTCTTC
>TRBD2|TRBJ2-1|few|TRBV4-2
CASSQDREGYNEQFF
TGTGCCAGCAGCCAAGACCGGGAGGGCTACAATGAGCAGTTCTTC
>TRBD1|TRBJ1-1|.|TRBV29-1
CSVKGQGGTEAFF
TGCAGCGTTAAAGGACAGGGGGGTACTGAAGCTTTCTTT
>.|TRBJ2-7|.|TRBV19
CASHFPGQPYEQYF
TGTGCCAGTCACTTTCCGGGACAACCTTACGAGCAGTACTTC
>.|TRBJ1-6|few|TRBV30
CAWSPGRGDNSPLHF
TGTGCCTGGAGTCCCGGGAGGGGGGATAATTCACCCCTCCACTTT
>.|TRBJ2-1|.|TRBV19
CASRRSSYNEQFF
TGTGCCAGTAGGCGGAGCTCCTACAATGAGCAGTTCTTC
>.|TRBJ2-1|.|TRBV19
CASSTTGTRSYNEQFF
TGTGCCAGTAGTACTACCGGGACACGCTCCTACAATGAGCAGTTCTTC
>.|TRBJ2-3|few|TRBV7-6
CASSLNAGRTQYF
TGTGCCAGCAGCTTAAATGCAGGGCGTACGCAGTATTTT
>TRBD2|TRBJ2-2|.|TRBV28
CASSPWGGGELFF
TGTGCCAGCAGTCCTTGGGGGGGCGGGGAGCTGTTTTTT
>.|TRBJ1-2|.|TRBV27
CASSLKGRADGYTF
TGTGCCAGCAGTTTAAAAGGCAGGGCGGATGGCTACACCTTC
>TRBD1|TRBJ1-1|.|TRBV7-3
CASSEDRATEAFF
TGTGCCAGCAGCGAAGACAGGGCCACTGAAGCTTTCTTT
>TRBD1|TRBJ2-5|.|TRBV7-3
CASSRGGQGETQYF
TGTGCCAGCAGCCGAGGCGGACAGGGAGAGACCCAGTACTTC
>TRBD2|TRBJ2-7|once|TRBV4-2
CASIRAREVGPYEQYF
TGTGCCAGCATAAGGGCGCGGGAGGTGGGTCCCTACGAGCAGTACTTC
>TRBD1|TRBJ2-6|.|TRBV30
CAWRMTGTGANVLTF
TGTGCCTGGAGGATGACAGGGACTGGGGCCAACGTCCTGACTTTC
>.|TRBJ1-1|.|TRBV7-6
CASSGRGRGSTEAFF
TGTGCCAGCAGCGGGAGGGGTCGAGGGAGTACTGAAGCTTTCTTT
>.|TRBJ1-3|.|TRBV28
CASSLDPGDTIYF
TGTGCCAGCAGTTTAGACCCGGGGGACACCATATATTTT
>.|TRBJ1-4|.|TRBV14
CASSTTASLSSTNEKLFF
TGTGCCAGCAGCACGACAGCCTCTTTAAGTTCAACTAATGAAAAACTGTTTTTT
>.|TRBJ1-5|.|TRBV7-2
CASSFTADQPQHF
TGTGCCAGCAGCTTCACGGCGGATCAGCCCCAGCATTTT
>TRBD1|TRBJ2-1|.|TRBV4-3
CASSQGQGAHNEQFF
TGCGCCAGCAGCCAAGGACAGGGGGCGCACAATGAGCAGTTCTTC
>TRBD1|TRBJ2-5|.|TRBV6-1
CASSGTAKETQYF
TGTGCCAGCAGCGGGACAGCCAAAGAGACCCAGTACTTC
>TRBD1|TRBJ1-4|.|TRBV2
CASSTPTGGLTNEKLFF
TGTGCCAGCTCCACCCCGACAGGGGGCTTAACTAATGAAAAACTGTTTTTT
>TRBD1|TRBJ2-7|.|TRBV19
CASSRTGQATYEQYF
TGTGCCAGTAGTAGAACGGGACAGGCAACCTACGAGCAGTACTTC
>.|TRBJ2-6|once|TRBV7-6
CASSLAGRRESGSRGNVLTF
TGTGCCAGCAGCTTAGCGGGGAGGAGGGAATCGGGATCCCGGGGCAACGTCCTGACTTTC
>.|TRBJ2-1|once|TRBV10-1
CASSVLGSPGSYNEQFF
TGCGCCAGCAGTGTCCTCGGGAGTCCGGGCTCCTACAATGAGCAGTTCTTC
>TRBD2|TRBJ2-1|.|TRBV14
CASSQEPPGLAGNNEQFF
TGTGCCAGCAGCCAAGAACCCCCGGGACTAGCGGGGAACAATGAGCAGTTCTTC